This T cell receptor beta chain was sequenced in a study of blood T cell repertoires in COVID-19. The CDR3 totals 15 residues. Germline CDR1 and CDR2: MDHEN and SYDVKM. Losses at the gene ends were 5 bases for V and 3 bases for J; bases not matched to a gene: 9. TCRdb keeps only in-frame clones here, not all; method: immunoSEQ multiplex PCR. Found here are 110,000 to 150,000 clones, around nine tenths of them singletons; the top ten hold more than 5%. The receptor comes from a human donor in a cohort sampled during active COVID-19. The rearrangement links TRBV28 to TRBJ1-2; TRBD1 agrees at 7 bases. Material for sequencing was peripheral blood. The CDR3 region has the DNA TGTGCCAGCAGTCCACCGGGACAGCTGCACTATGGCTACACCTTC. This sequence encodes CASSPPGQLHYGYTF.